Here is one T cell receptor beta chain with its context. This record belongs to a study of shared T cell receptors in the human thymus. V lost 0 bases to trimming and J lost 4 bases; unmatched junction nucleotides: 1. CDR3 length equals 14 residues. Germline CDR1 and CDR2: SGHNT and YYREEE (reference sequence). Data came from immunoSEQ multiplex PCR; TCRdb stores just in-frame clones and leaves some out. The data contain roughly 710,000 clones, around 85% of them singletons. These data also formed part of another study, on human thymus T cells. As that study records: Corrective surgery for congenital heart defects was being performed on the healthy Finnish infants who served as donors. Thymic repertoires overlap heavily among unrelated individuals, related research has reported.

The J gene is TRBJ1-3, the V gene TRBV5-4, with 7 bases aligning to TRBD1. The clonotype comes from a girl less than two years old with a congenital heart defect. Sample: thymocytes. The CDR3 DNA follows: TGTGCCAGCAGCTTGGCGGGACAGGGAAACACCATATATTTT. It is translated as CASSLAGQGNTIYF.